One T cell receptor (beta chain) is described in this entry. The clone's antigen remains unknown. No quality values exist for individual bases; no much larger clone is one base distant. The CDR3 goes from the cysteine to the phenylalanine over 14 residues. Only the CDR3 DNA stays, 42 bases, in frame from base 1. The germline V gene supplies CDR1 MNHEY and CDR2 SVGEGT. V and J are truncated by 5 bases and 2 bases respectively, leaving an intervening sequence of 10 bases. The instrument given in TCRdb is Illumina NovaSeq 6000. TCRalpha and TCRbeta cDNA libraries were constructed by 5'RACE with constant-segment primers, with sample barcodes and unique molecular identifiers being introduced. RNA was extracted from every sample with Trizol reagent. The libraries were amplified in two PCR steps, and the second step added a second sample barcode and Illumina TruSeq adapters. Sequencing of the libraries was done on an Illumina NovaSeq, producing 2 x 150 bp paired-end reads. As for the authors' bioinformatics: The reads were demultiplexed and collapsed into UMI-guided consensus sequences using migec v1.2.7. With mixcr v2.1.11, UMI consensuses were aligned to TRA and TRB V and J templates and assembled into clonotypes. A clonotype was counted as expanded or contracted only when both edgeR and NoisET called the clonotype significant, with the noise models trained on biological replicates. For edgeR calls, the thresholds were a false discovery rate-adjusted p below 0.01 and a log2 fold-change of 1. PCA with hierarchical clustering of max-normalized trajectories of the 1000 most abundant clonotypes was used as exploratory dynamics analysis. Separately sequenced CD4+ and CD8+ repertoires were used to assign a CD4 or CD8 phenotype to each responding clone. TCRdb reran the public reads through fastp at Q25 and MiXCR, keeping productive beta chains. Entries are consolidated by CDR3 protein sequence, retaining the most common genes and DNA. The V and J calls were not made by the authors but by TCRdb's processing. This sample comprises about 13,000 distinct CDR3 sequences, 15% to 20% of them detected only once. About 60% of the sample is held by the ten biggest clonotypes.

PBMCs were isolated by Ficoll-Paque density gradient centrifugation. The data originate from a study of T-cell memory formation after mild COVID-19 (dated by TCRdb to about 2021). Background for the entire study: TCR sequence clusters from the two donors were largely donor specific. In a couple of donors, T-cell clones that expanded and contracted after mild COVID-19 were followed by sequencing TCRalpha and TCRbeta repertoires longitudinally. Two young, previously healthy adult volunteers, one female and one male, were included in the cohort.

Study-level results and caveats: Contracting CD4+ clones were found mainly in CM and EM memory subsets, while CD8+ clones were enriched in EMRA. Some responding clones were found in pre-infection memory, which suggests that pre-existing cross-reactive memory T cells took part in the SARS-CoV-2 response. From day 15 to 85, contracting clones showed balanced CD4/CD8 phenotypes, whereas a second wave of clones that expanded from day 15 to 37 leaned towards CD4+. Only two mild cases were covered by the study, and larger cohorts that include severe cases with pre-infection samples were considered necessary. SARS-CoV-2 specificity was not confirmed for the second-wave clones peaking on day 37.

The origin of this receptor is a man aged 18 to 35 who had mild COVID-19 (a few samples of this study predate the infection). The sample titles of this study are shuffled in the database, so cell type and time point are left out; the donor was told from shared clones. The V and J genes are TRBV6-2 or TRBV6-3 and TRBJ1-3; the D gene assignment is ambiguous. Specimen: PBMCs or a T cell subset sorted from them (not recorded which). The CDR3: CASSRSSAGNTIYF. The sequenced DNA is TGTGCCAGCAGTCGATCGTCAGCTGGAAACACCATATATTTT.